Shown below are 3 T cell receptor beta chains from a single sample sequenced in a study of vaccination effects on CD4 cells after COVID-19. Only in-frame clones appear in the TCRdb table, and some are missing; sequencing was by immunoSEQ multiplex PCR. The table lists around 66,000 clones, about 67% of them singletons. No antigens are known for them. The culture ran for 10 days before CD4+ T cells were isolated. Participants each got two BNT162b2 or mRNA-1273 vaccine doses. Source: CD4+ T cells from PBMCs cultured without peptide, taken after COVID-19 vaccination. The receptors were sampled from a human donor who received a COVID-19 vaccine.

CDR3 residues: CASSSPGQGDGYTF. The CDR3, as DNA: TGTGCCAGCAGTTCGCCGGGACAGGGGGACGGCTACACCTTC. V gene TRBV6-6 combines with J gene TRBJ1-2, with TRBD1 identical over 11 bases. With V trimmed by 4 bases and J by 8 bases, 6 bases remained unmatched. This CDR3 region has 14 residues. Germline V CDR1 and CDR2: MNHNY, SVGAGI (reference sequence).

The chain combines TRBV5-1 with TRBJ2-5; D could derive from TRBD1 or TRBD2 (6 bases each). V dropped 7 bases and J dropped 1 base, with 17 bases sitting between them. The length of the CDR3 is 15 residues. Germline CDR1 reads SGHRS; CDR2 reads YFSETQ. The CDR3: CASQRGAGLQETQYF. The CDR3, as DNA: TGCGCCAGCCAGAGGGGGGCGGGCCTCCAAGAGACCCAGTACTTC.

The rearrangement links TRBV5-1 to TRBJ1-1; the D gene is possibly TRBD1 (5 bases). V lost 4 bases to trimming and J lost 0 bases, with 10 bases between them. Per the germline V gene, CDR1 is SGHRS and CDR2 is YFSETQ. The CDR3 totals 14 residues. CDR3 residues: CASSQGAMNTEAFF. The CDR3 DNA reads TGCGCCAGCAGCCAGGGAGCGATGAACACTGAAGCTTTCTTT.